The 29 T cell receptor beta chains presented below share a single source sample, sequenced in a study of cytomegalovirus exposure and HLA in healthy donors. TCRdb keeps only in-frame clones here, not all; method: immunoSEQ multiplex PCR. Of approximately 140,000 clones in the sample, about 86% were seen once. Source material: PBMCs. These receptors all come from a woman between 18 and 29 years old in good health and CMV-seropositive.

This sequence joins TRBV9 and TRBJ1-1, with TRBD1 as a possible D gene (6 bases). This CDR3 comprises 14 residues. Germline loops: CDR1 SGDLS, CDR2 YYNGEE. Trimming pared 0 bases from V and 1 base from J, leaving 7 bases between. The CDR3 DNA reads TGTGCCAGCAGCGTAGAGGGACAGAACACTGAAGCTTTCTTT. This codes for CASSVEGQNTEAFF.

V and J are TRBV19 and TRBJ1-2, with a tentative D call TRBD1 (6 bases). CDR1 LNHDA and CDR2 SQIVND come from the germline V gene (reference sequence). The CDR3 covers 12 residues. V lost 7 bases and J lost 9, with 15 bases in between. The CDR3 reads CASNRAGERYTF. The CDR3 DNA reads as TGTGCCAGTAACAGGGCCGGGGAGCGCTACACCTTC.

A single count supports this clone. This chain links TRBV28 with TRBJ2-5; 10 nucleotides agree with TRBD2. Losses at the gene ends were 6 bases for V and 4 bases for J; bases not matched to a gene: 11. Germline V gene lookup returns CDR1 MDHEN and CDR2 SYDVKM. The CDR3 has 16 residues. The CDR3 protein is CASSKLSGGARETQYF. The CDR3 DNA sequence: TGTGCCAGCAGCAAACTCAGCGGGGGGGCCCGAGAGACCCAGTACTTC.

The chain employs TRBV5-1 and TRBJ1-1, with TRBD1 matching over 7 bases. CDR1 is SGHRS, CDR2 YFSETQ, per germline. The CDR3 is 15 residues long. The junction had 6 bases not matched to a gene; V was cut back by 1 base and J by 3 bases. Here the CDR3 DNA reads TGCGCCAGCAGCTTGTCGGCCAGGGGGGACACTGAAGCTTTCTTT. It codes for CASSLSARGDTEAFF.

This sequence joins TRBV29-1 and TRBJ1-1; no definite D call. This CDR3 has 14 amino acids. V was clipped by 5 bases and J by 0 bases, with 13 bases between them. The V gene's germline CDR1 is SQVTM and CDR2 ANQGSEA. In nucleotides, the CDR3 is TGCAGCGTTAAGAAAGCCGACATGAACACTGAAGCTTTCTTT. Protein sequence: CSVKKADMNTEAFF. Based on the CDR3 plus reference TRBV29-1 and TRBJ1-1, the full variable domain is SAVISQKPSRDICQRGTSLTIQCQVDSQVTMMFWYRQQPGQSLTLIATANQGSEATYESGFVIDKFPISRPNLTFSTLTVSNMSPEDSSIYLCSVKKADMNTEAFFGQGTRLTVV.

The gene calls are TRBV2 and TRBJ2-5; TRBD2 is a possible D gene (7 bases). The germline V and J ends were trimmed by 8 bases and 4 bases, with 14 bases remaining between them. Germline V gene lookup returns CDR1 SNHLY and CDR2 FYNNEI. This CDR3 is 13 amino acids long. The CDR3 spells CASVGRGLETQYF. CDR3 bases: TGTGCCAGCGTGGGGCGGGGGCTAGAGACCCAGTACTTC.

The CDR3 DNA is TGTGCCAGCAGCGCAGGGGACCGACGGTTATCCGAGCAGTACTTC. It is translated as CASSAGDRRLSEQYF. The gene calls are TRBV9 and TRBJ2-7; D possibly corresponds to TRBD1 (6 bases). The CDR3 consists of 15 residues. V lost 3 bases and J 6 bases, leaving 19 bases between the germline ends. The germline gives CDR1 SGDLS, CDR2 YYNGEE.

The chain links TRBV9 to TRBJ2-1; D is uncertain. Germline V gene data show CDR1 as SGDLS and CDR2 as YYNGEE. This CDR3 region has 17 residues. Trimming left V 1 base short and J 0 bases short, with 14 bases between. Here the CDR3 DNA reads TGTGCCAGCAGCGTATTAGCTTCCATTCTCTCCTACAATGAGCAGTTCTTC. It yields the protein CASSVLASILSYNEQFF.

DNA for the CDR3: TGTGCCACCAGCCCAAGGAGCTCCTACGAGCAGTACTTC. This gives the protein CATSPRSSYEQYF. This sequence joins TRBV15 and TRBJ2-7; no clear D gene. CDR3 length equals 13 residues. Per the germline V gene, CDR1 is LNHNV and CDR2 is YYDKDF (reference sequence). V was pared by 5 bases and J by 0 bases, with 8 bases between.

CDR3 DNA sequence: TGTGCCAGCAGCCAAGATGGGCGGGTTCAGAGGGAGACCCAGTACTTC. Protein: CASSQDGRVQRETQYF. The chain uses TRBV4-2 and TRBJ2-5; perhaps TRBD2 as D (5 bases). With 0 bases removed from V and 5 bases from J, the gap between germline ends came to 16 bases. CDR1 and CDR2 (germline): LGHNA, YNFKEQ. The CDR3 totals 16 residues.

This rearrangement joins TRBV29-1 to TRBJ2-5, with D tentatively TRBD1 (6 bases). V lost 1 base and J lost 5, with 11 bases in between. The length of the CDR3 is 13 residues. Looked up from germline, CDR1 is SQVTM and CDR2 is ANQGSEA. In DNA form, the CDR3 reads TGCAGCGTTGAAGGACAGGCATCGGAGACCCAGTACTTC. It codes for CSVEGQASETQYF.

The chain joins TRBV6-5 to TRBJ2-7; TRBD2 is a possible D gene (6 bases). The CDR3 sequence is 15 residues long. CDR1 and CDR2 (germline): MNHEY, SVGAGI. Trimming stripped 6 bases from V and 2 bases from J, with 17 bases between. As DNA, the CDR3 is TGTGCCAGCAGCCCCCGGGGAGGACAAACCTACGAGCAGTACTTC. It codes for CASSPRGGQTYEQYF.

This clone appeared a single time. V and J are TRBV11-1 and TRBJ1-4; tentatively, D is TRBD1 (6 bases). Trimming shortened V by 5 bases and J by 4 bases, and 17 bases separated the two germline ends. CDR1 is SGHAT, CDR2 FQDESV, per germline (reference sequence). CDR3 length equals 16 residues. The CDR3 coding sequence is TGTGCCAGCAGCCGTACGGCCAGGGGTCGTAATGAAAAACTGTTTTTT. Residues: CASSRTARGRNEKLFF. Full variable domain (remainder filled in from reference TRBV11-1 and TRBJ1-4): EAEVAQSPRYKITEKSQAVAFWCDPISGHATLYWYRQILGQGPELLVQFQDESVVDDSQLPKDRFSAERLKGVDSTLKIQPAELGDSAMYLCASSRTARGRNEKLFFGSGTQLSVL.

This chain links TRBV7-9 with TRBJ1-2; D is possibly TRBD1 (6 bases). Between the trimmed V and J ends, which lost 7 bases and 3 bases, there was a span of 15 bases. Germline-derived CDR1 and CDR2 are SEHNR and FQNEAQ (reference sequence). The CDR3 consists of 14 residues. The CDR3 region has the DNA TGTGCCAGCACCACCGGGGGGGGCCACTATGGCTACACCTTC. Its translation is CASTTGGGHYGYTF.

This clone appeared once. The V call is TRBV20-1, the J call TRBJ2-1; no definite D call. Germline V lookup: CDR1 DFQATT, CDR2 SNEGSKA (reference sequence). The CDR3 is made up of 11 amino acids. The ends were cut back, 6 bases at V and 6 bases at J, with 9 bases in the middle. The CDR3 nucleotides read TGCAGTGCACACGGAGCCAATGAGCAGTTCTTC. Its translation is CSAHGANEQFF.

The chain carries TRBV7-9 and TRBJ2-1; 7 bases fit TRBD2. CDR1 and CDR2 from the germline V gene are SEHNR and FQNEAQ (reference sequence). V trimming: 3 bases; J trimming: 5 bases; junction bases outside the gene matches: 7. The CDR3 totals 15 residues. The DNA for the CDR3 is TGTGCCAGCAGCTTCACCCAGCGGGGAGACAATGAGCAGTTCTTC. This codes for CASSFTQRGDNEQFF.

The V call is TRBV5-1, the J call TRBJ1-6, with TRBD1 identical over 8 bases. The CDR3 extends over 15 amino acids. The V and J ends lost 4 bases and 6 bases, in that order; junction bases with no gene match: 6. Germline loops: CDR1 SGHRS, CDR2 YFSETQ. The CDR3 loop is CASSNGQGGNSPLHF. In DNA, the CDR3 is TGCGCCAGCAGCAATGGACAGGGAGGTAATTCACCCCTCCACTTT.

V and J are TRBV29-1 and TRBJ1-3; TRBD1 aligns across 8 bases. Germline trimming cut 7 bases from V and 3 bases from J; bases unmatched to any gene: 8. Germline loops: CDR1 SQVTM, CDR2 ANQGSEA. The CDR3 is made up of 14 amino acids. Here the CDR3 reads CSAMTGVDGNTIYF. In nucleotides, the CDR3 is TGCAGCGCCATGACAGGGGTAGATGGAAACACCATATATTTT. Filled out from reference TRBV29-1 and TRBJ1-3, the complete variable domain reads SAVISQKPSRDICQRGTSLTIQCQVDSQVTMMFWYRQQPGQSLTLIATANQGSEATYESGFVIDKFPISRPNLTFSTLTVSNMSPEDSSIYLCSAMTGVDGNTIYFGEGSWLTVV.

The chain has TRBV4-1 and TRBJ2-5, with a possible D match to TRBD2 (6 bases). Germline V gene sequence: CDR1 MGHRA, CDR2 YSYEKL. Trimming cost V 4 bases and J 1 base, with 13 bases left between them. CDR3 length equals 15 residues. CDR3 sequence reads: CASSRRADSQETQYF. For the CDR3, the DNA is TGCGCCAGCAGCCGGAGGGCGGACTCCCAAGAGACCCAGTACTTC.

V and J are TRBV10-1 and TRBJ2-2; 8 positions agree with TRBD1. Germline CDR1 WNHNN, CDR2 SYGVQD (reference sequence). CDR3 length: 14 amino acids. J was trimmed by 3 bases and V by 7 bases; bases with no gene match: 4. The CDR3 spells CASTPTGDTGELFF. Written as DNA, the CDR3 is TGCGCCAGCACCCCGACAGGGGACACCGGGGAGCTGTTTTTT.

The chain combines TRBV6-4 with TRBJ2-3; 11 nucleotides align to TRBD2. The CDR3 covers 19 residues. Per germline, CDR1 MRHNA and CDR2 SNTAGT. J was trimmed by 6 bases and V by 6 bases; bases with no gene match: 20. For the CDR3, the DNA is TGTGCCAGCAGCGCCCAAACTGATAGCGGGGGGGCTTTAGGGGATACGCAGTATTTT. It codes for CASSAQTDSGGALGDTQYF.

CDR3 coding DNA: TGTGCCAGCGGCCCACAGGGGTCTGGAAACACCATATATTTT. The encoded protein is CASGPQGSGNTIYF. V usage is TRBV28 and J usage is TRBJ1-3; 7 bases are shared with TRBD1. The CDR3 loop spans 14 amino acids. V lost 8 bases to trimming and J lost 1 base; unmatched junction nucleotides: 5. CDR1 and CDR2 from the germline V gene are MDHEN and SYDVKM. The whole variable domain, filled in from reference TRBV28 and TRBJ1-3, reads DVKVTQSSRYLVKRTGEKVFLECVQDMDHENMFWYRQDPGLGLRLIYFSYDVKMKEKGDIPEGYSVSREKKERFSLILESASTNQTSMYLCASGPQGSGNTIYFGEGSWLTVV.

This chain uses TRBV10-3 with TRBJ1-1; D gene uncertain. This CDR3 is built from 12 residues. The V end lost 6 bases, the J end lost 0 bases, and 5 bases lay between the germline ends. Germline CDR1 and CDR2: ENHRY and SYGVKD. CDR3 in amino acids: CAIRSLNTEAFF. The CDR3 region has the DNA TGTGCCATCAGGAGTTTGAACACTGAAGCTTTCTTT.

In DNA, the CDR3 is TGCGCCAGCAGCTTAGGTAGCGGGAGGGCCCAAGAGCAGTTCTTC. Protein product: CASSLGSGRAQEQFF. The chain carries TRBV5-1 and TRBJ2-1, with TRBD2 matching over 11 bases. CDR1 SGHRS and CDR2 YFSETQ come from the germline V gene. The CDR3 spans 15 residues. V dropped 2 bases and J dropped 10; count of bases not matched to a gene: 8.

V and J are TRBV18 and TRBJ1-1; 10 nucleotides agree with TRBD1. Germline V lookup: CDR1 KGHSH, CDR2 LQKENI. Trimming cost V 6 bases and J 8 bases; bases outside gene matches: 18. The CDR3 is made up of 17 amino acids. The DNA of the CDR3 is TGTGCCAGCTCTGATCGCATACGACAGGGGGCGACCTCCGAAGCTTTCTTT. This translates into CASSDRIRQGATSEAFF.

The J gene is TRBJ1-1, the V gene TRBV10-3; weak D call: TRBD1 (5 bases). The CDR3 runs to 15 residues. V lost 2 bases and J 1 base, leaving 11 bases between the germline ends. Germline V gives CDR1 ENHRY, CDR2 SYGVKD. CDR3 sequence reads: CAISEVAGQNTEAFF. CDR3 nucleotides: TGTGCCATCAGTGAGGTGGCGGGGCAGAACACTGAAGCTTTCTTT.

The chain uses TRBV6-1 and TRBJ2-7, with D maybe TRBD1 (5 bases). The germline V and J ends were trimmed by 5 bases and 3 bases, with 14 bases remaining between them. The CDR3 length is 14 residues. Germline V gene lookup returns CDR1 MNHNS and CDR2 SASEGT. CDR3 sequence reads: CASSWAKGNYEQYF. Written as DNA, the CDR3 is TGTGCCAGCAGTTGGGCCAAGGGGAACTACGAGCAGTACTTC.

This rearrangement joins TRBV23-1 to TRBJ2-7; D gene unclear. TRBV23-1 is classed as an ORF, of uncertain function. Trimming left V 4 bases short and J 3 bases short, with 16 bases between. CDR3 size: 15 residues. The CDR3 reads CASSPRQVVLYEQYF. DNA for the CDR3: TGCGCCAGCAGTCCCAGGCAGGTAGTCCTCTACGAGCAGTACTTC.

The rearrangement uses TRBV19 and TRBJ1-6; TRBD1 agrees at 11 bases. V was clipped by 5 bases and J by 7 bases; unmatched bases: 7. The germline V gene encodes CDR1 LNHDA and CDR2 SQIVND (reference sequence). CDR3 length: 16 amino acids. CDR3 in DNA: TGTGCCAGTAGTCTTGTTGGGACAGGGGGAAATTCACCCCTCCACTTT. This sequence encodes CASSLVGTGGNSPLHF.